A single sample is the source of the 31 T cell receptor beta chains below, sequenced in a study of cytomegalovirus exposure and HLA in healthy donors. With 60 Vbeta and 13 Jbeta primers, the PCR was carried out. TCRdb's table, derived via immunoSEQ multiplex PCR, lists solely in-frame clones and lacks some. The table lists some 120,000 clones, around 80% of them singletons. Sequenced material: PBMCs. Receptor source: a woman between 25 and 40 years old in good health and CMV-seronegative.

The CDR3: CALGQQDEQYF. The CDR3 nucleotides are TGTGCCCTCGGACAGCAAGACGAGCAGTACTTC. The rearrangement uses TRBV10-3 and TRBJ2-7; D is possibly TRBD1 (6 bases). The ends were cut back, 11 bases at V and 5 bases at J, with 13 bases in the middle. From germline, CDR1 is ENHRY and CDR2 SYGVKD. CDR3 length equals 11 residues.

The chain's CDR3 is CASSWANQPQHF. The CDR3 DNA is TGTGCCAGCAGCTGGGCAAATCAGCCCCAGCATTTT. The chain links TRBV5-8 to TRBJ1-5; D not resolved. CDR1 SGHTS and CDR2 YDEGEE come from the germline V gene. CDR3 length: 12 residues. The V gene lost 3 bases and the J gene lost 4 bases, with 5 bases spanning the gap.

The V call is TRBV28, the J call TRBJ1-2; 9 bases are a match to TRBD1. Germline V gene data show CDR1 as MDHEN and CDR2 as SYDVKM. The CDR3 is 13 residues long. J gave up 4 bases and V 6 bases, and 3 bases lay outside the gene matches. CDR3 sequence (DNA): TGTGCCAGCAGCCAGGACAGGGGCTATGGCTACACCTTC. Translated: CASSQDRGYGYTF.

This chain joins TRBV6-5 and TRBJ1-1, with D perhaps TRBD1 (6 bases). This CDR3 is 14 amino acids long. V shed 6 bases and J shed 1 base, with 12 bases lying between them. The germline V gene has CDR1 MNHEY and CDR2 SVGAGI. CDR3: CASRFGQPNTEAFF. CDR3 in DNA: TGTGCCAGCAGATTCGGACAGCCGAACACTGAAGCTTTCTTT.

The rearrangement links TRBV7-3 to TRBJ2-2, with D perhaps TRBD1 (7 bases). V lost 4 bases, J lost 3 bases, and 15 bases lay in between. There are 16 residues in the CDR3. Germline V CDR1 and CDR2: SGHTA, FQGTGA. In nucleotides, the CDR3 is TGTGCCAGCAGCTCCGAACAGGGGAGGCACACCGGGGAGCTGTTTTTT. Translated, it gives CASSSEQGRHTGELFF.

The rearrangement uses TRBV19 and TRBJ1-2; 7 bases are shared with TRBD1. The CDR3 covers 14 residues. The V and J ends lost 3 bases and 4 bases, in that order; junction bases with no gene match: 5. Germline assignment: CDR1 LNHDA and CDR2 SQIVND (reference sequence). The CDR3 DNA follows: TGTGCCAGTAGTATCGACGGGACAGCCTATGGCTACACCTTC. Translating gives CASSIDGTAYGYTF.

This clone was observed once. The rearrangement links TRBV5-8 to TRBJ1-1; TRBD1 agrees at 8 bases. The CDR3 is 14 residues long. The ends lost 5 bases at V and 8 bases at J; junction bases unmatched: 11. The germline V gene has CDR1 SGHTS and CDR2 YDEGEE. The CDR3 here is CASRKTGGRLEAFF. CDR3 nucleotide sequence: TGTGCCAGCAGAAAAACAGGGGGGAGATTGGAAGCTTTCTTT.

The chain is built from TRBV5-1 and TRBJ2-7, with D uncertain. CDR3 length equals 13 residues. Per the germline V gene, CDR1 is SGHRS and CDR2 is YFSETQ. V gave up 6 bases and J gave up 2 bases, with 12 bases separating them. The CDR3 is CASTPDITYEQYF. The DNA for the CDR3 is TGCGCCAGCACTCCTGACATTACCTACGAGCAGTACTTC.

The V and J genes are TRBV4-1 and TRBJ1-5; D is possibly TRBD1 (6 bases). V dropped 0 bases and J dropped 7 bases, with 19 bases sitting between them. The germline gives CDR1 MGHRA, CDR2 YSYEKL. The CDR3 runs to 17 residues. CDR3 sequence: CASSQEGGGAYSQPQHF. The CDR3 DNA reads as TGCGCCAGCAGCCAAGAAGGGGGGGGTGCGTATAGCCAGCCCCAGCATTTT.

CDR3 sequence: CASRGQGRGPFVSQPQHF. The CDR3 coding sequence is TGTGCCAGCAGGGGGCAGGGTAGGGGGCCTTTTGTCAGTCAGCCCCAGCATTTT. This rearrangement joins TRBV2 to TRBJ1-5; 7 nucleotides align to TRBD1. The CDR3 is made up of 18 amino acids. Germline V gives CDR1 SNHLY, CDR2 FYNNEI. V trimming: 6 bases; J trimming: 6 bases; junction bases outside the gene matches: 20.

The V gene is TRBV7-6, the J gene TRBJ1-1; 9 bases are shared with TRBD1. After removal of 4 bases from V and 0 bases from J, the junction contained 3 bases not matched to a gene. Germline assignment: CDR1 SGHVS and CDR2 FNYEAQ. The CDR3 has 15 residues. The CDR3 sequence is CASSSGQGMNTEAFF. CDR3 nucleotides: TGTGCCAGCAGCTCTGGACAGGGGATGAACACTGAAGCTTTCTTT. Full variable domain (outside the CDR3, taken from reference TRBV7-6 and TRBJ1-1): GAGVSQSPRYKVTKRGQDVALRCDPISGHVSLYWYRQALGQGPEFLTYFNYEAQQDKSGLPNDRFSAERPEGSISTLTIQRTEQRDSAMYRCASSSGQGMNTEAFFGQGTRLTVV.

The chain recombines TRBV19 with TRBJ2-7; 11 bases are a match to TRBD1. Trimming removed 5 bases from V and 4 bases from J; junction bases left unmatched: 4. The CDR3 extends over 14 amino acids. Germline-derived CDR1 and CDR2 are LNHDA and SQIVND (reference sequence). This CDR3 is CASSPGTGGYEQYF. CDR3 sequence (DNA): TGTGCCAGTAGTCCCGGGACAGGGGGTTACGAGCAGTACTTC.

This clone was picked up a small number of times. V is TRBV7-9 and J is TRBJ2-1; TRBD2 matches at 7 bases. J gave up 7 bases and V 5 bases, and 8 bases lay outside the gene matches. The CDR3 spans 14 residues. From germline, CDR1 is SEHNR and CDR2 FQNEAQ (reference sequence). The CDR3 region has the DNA TGTGCCAGCAGCACTCGGACTAGTTGGAATGAGCAGTTCTTC. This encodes CASSTRTSWNEQFF.

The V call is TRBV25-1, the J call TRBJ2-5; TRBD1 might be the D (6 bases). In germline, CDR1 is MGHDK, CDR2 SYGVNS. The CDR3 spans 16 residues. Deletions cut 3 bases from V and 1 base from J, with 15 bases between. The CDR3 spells CASSDPRGAAQETQYF. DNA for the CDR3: TGTGCCAGCAGTGACCCCAGGGGAGCAGCCCAAGAGACCCAGTACTTC. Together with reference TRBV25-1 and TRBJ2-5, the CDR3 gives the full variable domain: EADIYQTPRYLVIGTGKKITLECSQTMGHDKMYWYQQDPGMELHLIHYSYGVNSTEKGDLSSESTVSRIRTEHFPLTLESARPSHTSQYLCASSDPRGAAQETQYFGPGTRLLVL.

The CDR3 loop reads CASSLVGQGKETQYF. The CDR3 bases are TGTGCCAGCAGCTTGGTCGGACAGGGGAAAGAGACCCAGTACTTC. The chain has TRBV5-4 and TRBJ2-5; 9 bases fit TRBD1. V gave up 0 bases and J gave up 3 bases; unmatched junction bases: 3. The CDR3 has 15 amino acids. CDR1 and CDR2 from the germline V gene are SGHNT and YYREEE (reference sequence).

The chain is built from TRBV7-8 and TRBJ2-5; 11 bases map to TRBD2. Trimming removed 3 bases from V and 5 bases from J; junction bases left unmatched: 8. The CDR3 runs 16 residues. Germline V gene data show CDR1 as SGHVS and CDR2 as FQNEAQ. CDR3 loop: CASSLTLAGVGETQYF. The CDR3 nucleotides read TGTGCCAGCAGCTTGACACTAGCGGGAGTTGGCGAGACCCAGTACTTC. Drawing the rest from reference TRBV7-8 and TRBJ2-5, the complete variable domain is GAGVSQSPRYKVAKRGQDVALRCDPISGHVSLFWYQQALGQGPEFLTYFQNEAQLDKSGLPSDRFFAERPEGSVSTLKIQRTQQEDSAVYLCASSLTLAGVGETQYFGPGTRLLVL.

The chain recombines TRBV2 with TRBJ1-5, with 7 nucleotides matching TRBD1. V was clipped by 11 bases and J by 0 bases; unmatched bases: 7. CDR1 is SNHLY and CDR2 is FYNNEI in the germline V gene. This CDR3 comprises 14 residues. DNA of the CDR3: TGTGCCTCCGGGACAGTCCTTAGCAATCAGCCCCAGCATTTT. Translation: CASGTVLSNQPQHF.

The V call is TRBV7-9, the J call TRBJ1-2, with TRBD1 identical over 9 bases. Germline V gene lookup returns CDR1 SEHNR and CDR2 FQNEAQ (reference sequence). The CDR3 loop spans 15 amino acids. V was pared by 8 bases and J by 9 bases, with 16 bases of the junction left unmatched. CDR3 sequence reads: CASPLEGQGTGRYTF. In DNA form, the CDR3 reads TGTGCCAGCCCCTTGGAGGGACAGGGAACTGGTCGCTACACCTTC.

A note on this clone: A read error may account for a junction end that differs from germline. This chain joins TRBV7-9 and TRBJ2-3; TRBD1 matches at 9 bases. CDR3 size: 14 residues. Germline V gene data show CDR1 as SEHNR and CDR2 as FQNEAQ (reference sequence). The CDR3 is CSSSKGQGPDTQYF. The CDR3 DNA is TGTTCCAGCAGTAAGGGACAGGGACCAGATACGCAGTATTTT.

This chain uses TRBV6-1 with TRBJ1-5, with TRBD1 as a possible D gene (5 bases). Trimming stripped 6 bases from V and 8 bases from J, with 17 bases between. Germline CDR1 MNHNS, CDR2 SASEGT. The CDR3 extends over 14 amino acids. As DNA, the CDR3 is TGTGCCAGCAGCGGGGAGGGGTATCCGGAGCCCCAGCATTTT. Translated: CASSGEGYPEPQHF.

The CDR3 is CASSPLTGDLFGYTF. As DNA, the CDR3 is TGTGCCAGCTCACCACTGACAGGGGACCTATTTGGCTACACCTTC. This sequence joins TRBV18 and TRBJ1-2; 8 nucleotides match TRBD1. With V trimmed by 1 base and J by 7 bases, 8 bases remained unmatched. The CDR3 is 15 residues long. In germline, CDR1 is KGHSH, CDR2 LQKENI.

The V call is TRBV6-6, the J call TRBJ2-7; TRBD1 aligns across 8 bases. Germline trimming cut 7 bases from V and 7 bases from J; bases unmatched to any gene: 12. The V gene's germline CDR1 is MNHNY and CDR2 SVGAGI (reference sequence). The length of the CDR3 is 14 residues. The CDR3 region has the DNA TGTGCCAGCACAAACCAGGGGGCCCGTGAAGAGCAGTACTTC. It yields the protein CASTNQGAREEQYF.

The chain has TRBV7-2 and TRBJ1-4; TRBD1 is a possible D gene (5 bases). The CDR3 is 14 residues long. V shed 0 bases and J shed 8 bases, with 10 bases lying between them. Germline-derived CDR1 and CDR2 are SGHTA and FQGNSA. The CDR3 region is CASSLAKKGEKLFF. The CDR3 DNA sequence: TGTGCCAGCAGCTTAGCTAAGAAGGGGGAAAAACTGTTTTTT.

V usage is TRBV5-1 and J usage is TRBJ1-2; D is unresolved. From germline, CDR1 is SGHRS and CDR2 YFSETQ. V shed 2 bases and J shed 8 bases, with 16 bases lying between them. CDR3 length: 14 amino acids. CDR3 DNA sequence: TGCGCCAGCAGCTTTGGCGGGAGCGCAGGAGGCTACACCTTC. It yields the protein CASSFGGSAGGYTF.

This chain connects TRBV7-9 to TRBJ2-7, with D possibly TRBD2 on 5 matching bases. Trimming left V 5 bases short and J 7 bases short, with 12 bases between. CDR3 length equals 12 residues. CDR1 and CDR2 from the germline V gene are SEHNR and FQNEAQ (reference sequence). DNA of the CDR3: TGTGCCAGCAGCCTTTGGGAGAGAGAGCAGTACTTC. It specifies CASSLWEREQYF.

CDR3 coding DNA: TGCGCCAGCAGCCAAGTAGCGGGTATCCAATATCAGCCCCAGCATTTT. This encodes CASSQVAGIQYQPQHF. The gene calls are TRBV4-1 and TRBJ1-5, with unresolved D. This CDR3 comprises 16 residues. Germline V gives CDR1 MGHRA, CDR2 YSYEKL. Trimming left V 1 base short and J 5 bases short, with 15 bases between.

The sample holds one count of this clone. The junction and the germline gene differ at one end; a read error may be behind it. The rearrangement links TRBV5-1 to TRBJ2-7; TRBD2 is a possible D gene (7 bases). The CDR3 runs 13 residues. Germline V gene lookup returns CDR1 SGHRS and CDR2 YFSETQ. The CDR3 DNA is TGCGCCAGCACTGCGGGGGCCGGGGAGGGCAGGCACTTC. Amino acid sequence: CASTAGAGEGRHF.

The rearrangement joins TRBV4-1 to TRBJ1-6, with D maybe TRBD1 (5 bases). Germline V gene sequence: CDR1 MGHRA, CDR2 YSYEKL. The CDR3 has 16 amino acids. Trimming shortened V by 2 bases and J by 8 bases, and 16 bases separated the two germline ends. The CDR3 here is CASSQLLGAGHSPLHF. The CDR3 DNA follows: TGCGCCAGCAGCCAATTATTAGGCGCAGGGCATTCACCCCTCCACTTT.

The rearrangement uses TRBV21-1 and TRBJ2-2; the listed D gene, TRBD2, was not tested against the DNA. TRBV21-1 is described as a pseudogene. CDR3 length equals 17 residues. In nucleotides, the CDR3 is TGTGCCAGCAGCCGAAGAGTGGGACTAGAGCAAACCGGGGAGCTGTTTTTT. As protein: CASSRRVGLEQTGELFF.

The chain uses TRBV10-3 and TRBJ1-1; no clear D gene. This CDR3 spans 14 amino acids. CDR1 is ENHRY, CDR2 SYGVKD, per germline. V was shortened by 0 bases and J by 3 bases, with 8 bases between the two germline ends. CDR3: CAISESSGDTEAFF. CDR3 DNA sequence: TGTGCCATCAGTGAGTCTAGCGGTGACACTGAAGCTTTCTTT.

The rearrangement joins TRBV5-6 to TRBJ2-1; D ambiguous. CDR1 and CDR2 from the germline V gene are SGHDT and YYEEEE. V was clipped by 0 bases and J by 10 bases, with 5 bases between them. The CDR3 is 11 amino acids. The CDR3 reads CASSLVQEQFF. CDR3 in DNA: TGTGCCAGCAGCTTGGTTCAGGAGCAGTTCTTC.